Presented here are 20 T cell receptor beta chains from one specimen sequenced in a study of T cell responses to AZD1222 COVID-19 vaccine. Generated by immunoSEQ multiplex PCR, the TCRdb table keeps only in-frame clones and is missing some. The sample has 210,000 or so clones, 90% to 95% seen once. This specimen was peripheral blood, taken 28 days after the second dose of the MenACWY control vaccine. The receptors here all came from an adult who received the MenACWY meningococcal vaccine as a control.

This sequence joins TRBV5-1 and TRBJ1-1, with 9 bases matching TRBD1. Germline CDR1 is SGHRS and CDR2 is YFSETQ. This CDR3 has 16 residues. Trimming removed 3 bases from V and 0 bases from J; junction bases left unmatched: 6. The CDR3 region is CASSSGTGRMNTEAFF. CDR3 nucleotide sequence: TGCGCCAGCAGCTCCGGGACAGGGCGGATGAACACTGAAGCTTTCTTT.

The chain has TRBV4-2 and TRBJ1-4, with a possible D match to TRBD1 (5 bases). The CDR3 is made up of 17 amino acids. The V end lost 2 bases, the J end lost 7 bases, and 20 bases lay between the germline ends. Looked up from germline, CDR1 is LGHNA and CDR2 is YNFKEQ. The CDR3 DNA follows: TGTGCCAGCAGCCAACAGGGAGGATTACCTAATACTGAAAAACTGTTTTTT. It yields the protein CASSQQGGLPNTEKLFF.

The sample holds one count of this clone. The chain recombines TRBV27 with TRBJ2-2; 11 nucleotides agree with TRBD1. The CDR3 runs to 18 residues. Germline V gene sequence: CDR1 MNHEY, CDR2 SMNVEV (reference sequence). Losses at the gene ends were 4 bases for V and 2 bases for J; bases not matched to a gene: 9. Here the CDR3 reads CASSSRGQGVINTGELFF. The DNA for the CDR3 is TGTGCCAGCAGTTCGAGGGGACAGGGGGTAATCAACACCGGGGAGCTGTTTTTT.

This chain joins TRBV2 and TRBJ1-1; 9 bases are a match to TRBD1. With V trimmed by 7 bases and J by 4 bases, 10 bases remained unmatched. The CDR3 is 15 amino acids. The germline gives CDR1 SNHLY, CDR2 FYNNEI. The CDR3 coding sequence is TGTGCCAGCAAGCTGACAGGGGGAAGGGGCACTGAAGCTTTCTTT. It is translated as CASKLTGGRGTEAFF.

CDR3 protein: CASSGGVTEAFF. The DNA of the CDR3 is TGTGCCAGTAGTGGAGGGGTAACTGAAGCTTTCTTT. This chain links TRBV19 with TRBJ1-1, with a possible D match to TRBD1 (5 bases). V gave up 5 bases and J gave up 5 bases, with 9 bases separating them. This CDR3 contains 12 residues. Germline lookup yields CDR1 LNHDA and CDR2 SQIVND (reference sequence).

The genes are TRBV29-1 and TRBJ1-2; D perhaps matches TRBD1 (5 bases). Trimming left V 3 bases short and J 3 bases short, with 11 bases between. Per germline, CDR1 SQVTM and CDR2 ANQGSEA. The CDR3 covers 13 residues. The CDR3 bases are TGCAGCGTTGACCAGGGCACTTACTATGGCTACACCTTC. It specifies CSVDQGTYYGYTF. The full variable domain, its missing parts supplied by reference TRBV29-1 and TRBJ1-2, is SAVISQKPSRDICQRGTSLTIQCQVDSQVTMMFWYRQQPGQSLTLIATANQGSEATYESGFVIDKFPISRPNLTFSTLTVSNMSPEDSSIYLCSVDQGTYYGYTFGSGTRLTVV.

The V gene is TRBV5-1, the J gene TRBJ1-5; D remains ambiguous. There are 13 residues in the CDR3. Germline CDR1 reads SGHRS; CDR2 reads YFSETQ. V was pared by 7 bases and J by 5 bases, with 13 bases between. Here the CDR3 reads CASAVGGDQPQHF. CDR3 sequence (DNA): TGCGCCAGCGCAGTCGGCGGAGATCAGCCCCAGCATTTT.

The rearrangement uses TRBV7-9 and TRBJ2-2; D unclear. Germline V gene sequence: CDR1 SEHNR, CDR2 FQNEAQ (reference sequence). The CDR3 sequence is 13 residues long. Trimming stripped 4 bases from V and 3 bases from J, with 6 bases between. CDR3 region: CASSSDYTGELFF. The CDR3 DNA reads TGTGCCAGCAGCTCCGATTACACCGGGGAGCTGTTTTTT.

V is TRBV5-4 and J is TRBJ2-7, with 7 bases lining up with TRBD2. The ends lost 1 base at V and 5 bases at J; junction bases unmatched: 6. Germline loops: CDR1 SGHNT, CDR2 YYREEE (reference sequence). CDR3 size: 14 residues. The chain's CDR3 is CASSLQASGDEQYF. As DNA, the CDR3 is TGTGCCAGCAGCTTGCAGGCGAGCGGGGACGAGCAGTACTTC.

The chain combines TRBV6-5 with TRBJ2-1; D gene ambiguous. The germline V and J ends were trimmed by 6 bases and 5 bases, with 14 bases remaining between them. The CDR3 has 14 amino acids. CDR1 and CDR2 from the germline V gene are MNHEY and SVGAGI. The CDR3: CASREIGAHNEQFF. For the CDR3, the DNA is TGTGCCAGCAGGGAGATAGGAGCACACAATGAGCAGTTCTTC.

CDR3 bases: TGTGCCTGGAGTGTAGCCTCAGGGATAGCCGTCCTGACTTTC. Its protein is CAWSVASGIAVLTF. This chain links TRBV30 with TRBJ2-6, with a possible D match to TRBD1 (5 bases). This CDR3 has 14 amino acids. Trimming shortened V by 0 bases and J by 12 bases, and 15 bases separated the two germline ends. The V gene's germline CDR1 is GTSNPN and CDR2 SVGIG (reference sequence).

The chain joins TRBV2 to TRBJ2-5, with D maybe TRBD2 (6 bases). CDR1 is SNHLY, CDR2 FYNNEI, per germline. The V end was cut by 1 base, the J end by 7 bases, with 13 bases between. This CDR3 spans 14 amino acids. CDR3 region: CASSEGGQGGTQYF. In DNA, the CDR3 is TGTGCCAGCAGTGAAGGCGGGCAGGGAGGGACCCAGTACTTC.

The chain employs TRBV30 and TRBJ1-2; D is undetermined. The V gene's germline CDR1 is GTSNPN and CDR2 SVGIG (reference sequence). CDR3 length: 15 residues. The germline V and J ends were trimmed by 4 bases and 3 bases, with 18 bases remaining between them. CDR3 DNA sequence: TGTGCCTGGAACCCAGAGAGCTTTCGGGACTATGGCTACACCTTC. Translation: CAWNPESFRDYGYTF.

This rearrangement joins TRBV28 to TRBJ1-1; the D is unclear. The CDR3 length is 15 residues. Deletions cut 8 bases from V and 1 base from J, with 17 bases between. Germline-derived CDR1 and CDR2 are MDHEN and SYDVKM. DNA of the CDR3: TGTGCCAGCGTCCCGTTGAAACGACAGAACACTGAAGCTTTCTTT. As protein: CASVPLKRQNTEAFF.

The gene calls are TRBV7-2 and TRBJ2-3; no clear D. V lost 4 bases to trimming and J lost 1 base, with 6 bases between them. The CDR3 has 13 residues. Germline lookup yields CDR1 SGHTA and CDR2 FQGNSA. The CDR3 bases are TGTGCCAGCAGCTCCCTACGCACAGATACGCAGTATTTT. Its translation is CASSSLRTDTQYF.

The V call is TRBV2, the J call TRBJ1-2; D uncertain. The CDR3 totals 11 residues. V was cut by 3 bases and J by 5 bases, with 4 bases left in between. From germline, CDR1 is SNHLY and CDR2 FYNNEI. The CDR3: CASSEVYGYTF. Here the CDR3 DNA reads TGTGCCAGCAGTGAGGTTTATGGCTACACCTTC.

The chain uses TRBV27 and TRBJ2-7; 7 nucleotides align to TRBD2. With V trimmed by 4 bases and J by 2 bases, 8 bases remained unmatched. This CDR3 has 15 residues. Germline CDR1 MNHEY, CDR2 SMNVEV (reference sequence). Written as DNA, the CDR3 is TGTGCCAGCAGTTCCTTTGCTAGCGGTCCCTACGAGCAGTACTTC. Protein product: CASSSFASGPYEQYF.

The V gene is TRBV27, the J gene TRBJ2-7; perhaps D is TRBD1 or TRBD2 (5 bases each). Germline-derived CDR1 and CDR2 are MNHEY and SMNVEV (reference sequence). V was clipped by 3 bases and J by 6 bases, with 12 bases between them. The CDR3 runs 13 residues. CDR3 sequence reads: CASSFGAASEQYF. The CDR3 DNA reads TGTGCCAGCAGTTTCGGGGCTGCTAGCGAGCAGTACTTC.

The rearrangement links TRBV12-3 or TRBV12-4 to TRBJ1-2; D is possibly TRBD1 (5 bases). CDR3 size: 13 residues. Trimming stripped 5 bases from V and 5 bases from J, with 12 bases between. The CDR3 is CASSPDQGYGYTF. CDR3 DNA: TGTGCCAGCAGTCCAGACCAGGGATATGGCTACACCTTC.

This clone showed up just a few times. V usage is TRBV4-1 and J usage is TRBJ1-2, with 11 bases fitting TRBD1. V lost 1 base to trimming and J lost 5 bases; unmatched junction nucleotides: 12. Germline loops: CDR1 MGHRA, CDR2 YSYEKL. The CDR3 totals 18 residues. Here the CDR3 reads CASSQANLVGTGGYGYTF. CDR3 nucleotides: TGCGCCAGCAGCCAAGCGAACCTGGTGGGGACAGGGGGGTATGGCTACACCTTC.